This T cell receptor beta chain emerged from a study of T cells in Graves' hyperthyroidism and ophthalmopathy. CDR1 is DFQATT, CDR2 SNEGSKA, per germline (reference sequence). V dropped 6 bases and J dropped 3 bases, with 11 bases sitting between them. The CDR3 is 12 residues long. Study-wide results and limits: Most clonotypes expanded in thyroid above 0.001 were likewise present in blood.

Amplified regions were TCR beta CDR3 sequences from RNA transcripts. When the TCR CDR3 underwent first-round RT-PCR, the HTBI primer set was used. Using its own MiXCR run on the multiplex PCR reads, TCRdb lists one record per CDR3 protein. Seen here are 470,000 or so distinct CDR3 sequences, more than 20% observed once, and the top ten hold more than 25%. The authors deemed Graves' hyperthyroidism stable absent ophthalmopathy progression within 18 months. Uncontrolled infection, other autoimmune disease, pregnancy or lactation disqualified patients from enrolment. Fresh peripheral blood, approximately 10 ml, was the source of the PBMCs. In its sample, this clonotype was seen many times. Its matching antigen is unknown.

Sequencing was done on a sample of blood. The TCR sequence derives from a man younger than 35 with Graves' hyperthyroidism. The chain recombines TRBV20-1 with TRBJ1-1; possible D gene TRBD1, 5 bases. Here the CDR3 reads CSAIRVHTEAFF. The CDR3 bases are TGCAGTGCGATCAGGGTACACACTGAAGCTTTCTTT.